At least ten counts were recorded for the clone carrying this T cell receptor (beta chain). Its target is not known. Germline CDR1 reads LNHDA; CDR2 reads SQIVND (reference sequence). Trimming stripped 6 bases from V and 4 bases from J, with 16 bases between. This CDR3 region has 14 residues. This sample stems from a study of early T cells in non-severe SARS-CoV-2 infection. Study-level background: Whole-blood bulk RNA, unsorted, was sequenced, and chains were unpaired.

Overall study findings and caveats: Private and CD4 specificities were missed by VDJdb matching, skewed to anti-spike CD8.

Unique molecular identifiers were attached to individual cDNA molecules. TCRdb called the 5' RACE reads again in MiXCR, with one record for every CDR3 protein. The table records about 59,000 distinct CDR3 sequences, 10% to 15% of them present only once. The chain uses TRBV19 and TRBJ2-7, with a possible D match to TRBD1 (6 bases). The sample was whole blood. The TCR originated in an adult who was a healthcare worker with PCR-confirmed SARS-CoV-2 infection or an uninfected control (not recorded which). CDR3 in amino acids: CASRVSGTRYEQYF. CDR3 coding DNA: TGTGCCAGTAGGGTCTCCGGGACAAGATACGAGCAGTACTTC.